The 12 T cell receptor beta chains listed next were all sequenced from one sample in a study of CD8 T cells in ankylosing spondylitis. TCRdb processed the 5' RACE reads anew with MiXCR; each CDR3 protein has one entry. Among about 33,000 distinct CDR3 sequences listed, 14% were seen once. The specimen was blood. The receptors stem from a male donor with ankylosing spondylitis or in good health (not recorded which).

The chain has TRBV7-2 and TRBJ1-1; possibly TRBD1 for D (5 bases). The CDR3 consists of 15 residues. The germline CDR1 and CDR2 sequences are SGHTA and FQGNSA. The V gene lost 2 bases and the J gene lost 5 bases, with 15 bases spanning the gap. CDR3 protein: CASSLQTGRGTEAFF. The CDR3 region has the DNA TGTGCCAGCAGCTTACAAACGGGGCGTGGGACTGAAGCTTTCTTT.

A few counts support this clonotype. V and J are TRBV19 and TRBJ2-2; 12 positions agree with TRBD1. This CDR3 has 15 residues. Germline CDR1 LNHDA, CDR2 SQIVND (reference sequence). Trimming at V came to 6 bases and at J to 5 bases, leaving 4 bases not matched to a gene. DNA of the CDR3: TGTGCCAGTAGCCCGGGACAGGGGGCAACCGGGGAGCTGTTTTTT. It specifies CASSPGQGATGELFF.

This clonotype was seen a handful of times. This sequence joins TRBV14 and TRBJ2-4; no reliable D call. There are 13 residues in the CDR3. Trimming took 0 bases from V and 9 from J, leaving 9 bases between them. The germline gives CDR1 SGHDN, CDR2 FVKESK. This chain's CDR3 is CASSQDRAGIQYF. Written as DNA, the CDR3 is TGTGCCAGCAGCCAAGATAGGGCTGGCATTCAGTACTTC.

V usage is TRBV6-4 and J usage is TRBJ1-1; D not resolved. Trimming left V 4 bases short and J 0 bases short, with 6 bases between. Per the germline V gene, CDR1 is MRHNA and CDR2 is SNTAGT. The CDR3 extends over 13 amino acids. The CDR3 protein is CASSVSVNTEAFF. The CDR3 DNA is TGTGCCAGCAGTGTAAGCGTGAACACTGAAGCTTTCTTT.

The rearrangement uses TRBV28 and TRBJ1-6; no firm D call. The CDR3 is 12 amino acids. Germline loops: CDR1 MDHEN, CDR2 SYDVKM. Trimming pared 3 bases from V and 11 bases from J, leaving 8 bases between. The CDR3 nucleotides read TGTGCCAGCAGTTTCATGGTGACACCCCTCCACTTT. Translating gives CASSFMVTPLHF.

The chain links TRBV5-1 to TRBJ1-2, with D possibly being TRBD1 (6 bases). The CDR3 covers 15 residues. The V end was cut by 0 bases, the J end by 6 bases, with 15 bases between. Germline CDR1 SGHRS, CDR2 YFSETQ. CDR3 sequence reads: CASSLDSPGDDGYTF. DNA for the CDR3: TGCGCCAGCAGCTTGGACAGTCCAGGGGATGATGGCTACACCTTC. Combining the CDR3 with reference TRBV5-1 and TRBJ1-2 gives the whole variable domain KAGVTQTPRYLIKTRGQQVTLSCSPISGHRSVSWYQQTPGQGLQFLFEYFSETQRNKGNFPGRFSGRQFSNSRSEMNVSTLELGDSALYLCASSLDSPGDDGYTFGSGTRLTVV.

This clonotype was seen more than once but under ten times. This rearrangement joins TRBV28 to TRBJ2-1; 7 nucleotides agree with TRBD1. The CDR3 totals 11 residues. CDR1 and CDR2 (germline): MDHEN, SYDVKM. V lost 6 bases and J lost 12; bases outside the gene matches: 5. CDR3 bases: TGTGCCAGCAGCTCAAGACAGGGGCAGTTCTTC. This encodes CASSSRQGQFF.

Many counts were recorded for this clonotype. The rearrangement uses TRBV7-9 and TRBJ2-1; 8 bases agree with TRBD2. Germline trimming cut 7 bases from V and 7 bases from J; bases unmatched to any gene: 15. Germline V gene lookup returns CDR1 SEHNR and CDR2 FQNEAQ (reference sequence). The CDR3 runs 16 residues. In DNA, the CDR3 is TGTGCCAGCACCGGGGGGGTAGGCGGGAGTGAGAATGAGCAGTTCTTC. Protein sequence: CASTGGVGGSENEQFF.

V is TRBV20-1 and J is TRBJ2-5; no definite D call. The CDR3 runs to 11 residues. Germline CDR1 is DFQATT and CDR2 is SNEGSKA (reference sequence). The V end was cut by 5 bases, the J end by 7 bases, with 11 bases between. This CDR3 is CSASRTGTQYF. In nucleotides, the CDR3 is TGCAGTGCTTCGAGGACCGGGACCCAGTACTTC.

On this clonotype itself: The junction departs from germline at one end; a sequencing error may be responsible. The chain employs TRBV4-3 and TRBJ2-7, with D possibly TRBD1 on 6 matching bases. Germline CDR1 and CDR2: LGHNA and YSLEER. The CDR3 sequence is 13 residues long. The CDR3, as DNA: TGCGCCAGCAGCCAAGATCAGCACAGGGTATTAATCTTC. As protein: CASSQDQHRVLIF.

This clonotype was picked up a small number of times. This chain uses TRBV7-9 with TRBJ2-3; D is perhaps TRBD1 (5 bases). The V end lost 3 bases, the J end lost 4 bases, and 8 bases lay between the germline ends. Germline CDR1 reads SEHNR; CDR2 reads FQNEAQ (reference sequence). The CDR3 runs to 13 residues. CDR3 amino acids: CASSFQGSDTQYF. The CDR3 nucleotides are TGTGCCAGCAGCTTCCAGGGATCAGATACGCAGTATTTT.

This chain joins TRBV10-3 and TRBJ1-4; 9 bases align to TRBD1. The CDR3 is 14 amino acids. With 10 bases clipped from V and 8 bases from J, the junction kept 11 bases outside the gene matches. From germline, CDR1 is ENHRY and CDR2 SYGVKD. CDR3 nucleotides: TGTGCCACTACGCCGGGACAGGGCGACGAAAAACTGTTTTTT. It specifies CATTPGQGDEKLFF.